Each of the 2 T cell receptor beta chains below was sequenced from the same sample in a study of PD-1 blockade in classical Hodgkin lymphoma. Method: immunoSEQ multiplex PCR; TCRdb's copy keeps in-frame clones and lacks some. The sample yields 16,000 or so clones, around four fifths seen once. Each patient relapsed following autologous stem cell transplantation, and prior brentuximab vedotin exposure differed. Investigators isolated CD4+ T cells from thawed PBMCs through magnetic negative selection. The sequencing here drew on CD4+ T cells from blood, taken at baseline. These receptors were taken from a human donor with classical Hodgkin lymphoma.

This chain joins TRBV7-2 and TRBJ1-5; the match to TRBD1 covers 7 bases. The V gene end was trimmed by 5 bases and the J gene end by 7 bases; junction bases not matched to a gene: 11. The CDR3 runs 15 residues. Germline CDR1 reads SGHTA; CDR2 reads FQGNSA. CDR3 bases: TGTGCCAGCAGCCTACAGGGGTTCCTCGGACAGCCCCAGCATTTT. Translation: CASSLQGFLGQPQHF.

This chain joins TRBV25-1 and TRBJ1-3; D is possibly TRBD1 (5 bases). CDR3 length: 14 amino acids. Per the germline V gene, CDR1 is MGHDK and CDR2 is SYGVNS. V lost 2 bases and J lost 8, with 13 bases in between. The CDR3 spells CASSESQGADTIYF. CDR3 sequence (DNA): TGTGCCAGCAGTGAAAGCCAGGGAGCGGACACCATATATTTT.